The present T cell receptor (beta chain) was sequenced within a study of cytotoxic CD8 clonotypes in ibrutinib-treated CLL. Only in-frame clones appear in the TCRdb table, and some are missing; sequencing was by immunoSEQ multiplex PCR. The table lists some 140,000 clones, less than 95% of them singletons. Findings of the study overall: Sustained-remission and progressing patients had different sampling times.

As to this clone: Its specificity is unknown.

Germline assignment: CDR1 MDHEN and CDR2 SYDVKM. The CDR3 covers 14 residues. V lost 3 bases, J lost 5 bases, and 13 bases lay in between. The specimen was PBMCs, collected after 12 months of ibrutinib treatment. The TCR comes from a human donor with chronic lymphocytic leukemia. The chain carries TRBV28 and TRBJ1-2, with D perhaps matching TRBD1 (6 bases). DNA for the CDR3: TGTGCCAGCAGTTTTTCTGGGGGGCGGTATGGCTACACCTTC. This sequence encodes CASSFSGGRYGYTF.